This is a list of T cell receptor beta chains from one sample in a study of spatial heterogeneity in lung cancer. MiXCR was run by TCRdb on the 5' RACE reads, yielding one entry per CDR3 protein. The sample contains fewer than 100,000 distinct CDR3 sequences, roughly 21% of which appear only once. Sequenced material: PBMCs, taken at follow-up. The source is a male donor with early-stage non-small cell lung cancer. Both conserved end residues are part of each CDR3. A D gene is named only where the DNA matches it firmly. Only part of the rows carry a size: once, few, many, or a class if the clone is expanded.

D gene: TRBD1; V gene: TRBV20-1; J gene: TRBJ1-6; clone size: many; CDR3 protein: CSARRTGAQNSPLHF; CDR3 DNA: TGCAGTGCTAGACGAACAGGGGCGCAGAATTCACCCCTCCACTTT
D gene: .; V gene: TRBV24-1; J gene: TRBJ2-3; clone size: few; CDR3 protein: CATSDFTAPDTQYF; CDR3 DNA: TGTGCCACCAGTGATTTTACAGCGCCAGATACGCAGTATTTT
D gene: TRBD1; V gene: TRBV27; J gene: TRBJ2-2; clone size: .; CDR3 protein: CASSLWDSNTGELFF; CDR3 DNA: TGTGCCAGCAGTTTATGGGACAGCAACACCGGGGAGCTGTTTTTT
D gene: .; V gene: TRBV7-2; J gene: TRBJ2-5; clone size: .; CDR3 protein: CASSFRVAGAGETQYF; CDR3 DNA: TGTGCCAGCAGCTTCAGAGTGGCGGGGGCAGGGGAGACCCAGTACTTC
D gene: .; V gene: TRBV6-5; J gene: TRBJ2-7; clone size: .; CDR3 protein: CASSYGRDDEQYF; CDR3 DNA: TGTGCCAGCAGTTACGGCCGAGACGACGAGCAGTACTTC
D gene: TRBD1; V gene: TRBV10-3; J gene: TRBJ2-7; clone size: few; CDR3 protein: CAISNPGTAFYEQYF; CDR3 DNA: TGTGCCATCAGTAACCCCGGGACAGCGTTCTACGAGCAGTACTTC
D gene: .; V gene: TRBV7-2; J gene: TRBJ1-4; clone size: few; CDR3 protein: CASSLVGTSEKLFF; CDR3 DNA: TGTGCCAGCAGCTTAGTAGGGACATCTGAAAAACTGTTTTTT
D gene: .; V gene: TRBV19; J gene: TRBJ2-1; clone size: .; CDR3 protein: CASDGAGSGQFF; CDR3 DNA: TGTGCCAGCGATGGAGCAGGGAGCGGGCAGTTCTTC
D gene: TRBD1; V gene: TRBV4-3; J gene: TRBJ1-5; clone size: many; CDR3 protein: CASSQELPGQGRGNQPQHF; CDR3 DNA: TGCGCCAGCAGCCAGGAACTCCCCGGACAGGGACGAGGCAATCAGCCCCAGCATTTT
D gene: TRBD1; V gene: TRBV27; J gene: TRBJ2-7; clone size: few; CDR3 protein: CASSVTGGYFYEQYF; CDR3 DNA: TGTGCCAGCAGTGTTACAGGGGGGTATTTCTACGAGCAGTACTTC
D gene: TRBD1; V gene: TRBV20-1; J gene: TRBJ1-1; clone size: .; CDR3 protein: CSAGIGTGVTEAFF; CDR3 DNA: TGCAGTGCTGGGATCGGGACAGGGGTCACTGAAGCTTTCTTT